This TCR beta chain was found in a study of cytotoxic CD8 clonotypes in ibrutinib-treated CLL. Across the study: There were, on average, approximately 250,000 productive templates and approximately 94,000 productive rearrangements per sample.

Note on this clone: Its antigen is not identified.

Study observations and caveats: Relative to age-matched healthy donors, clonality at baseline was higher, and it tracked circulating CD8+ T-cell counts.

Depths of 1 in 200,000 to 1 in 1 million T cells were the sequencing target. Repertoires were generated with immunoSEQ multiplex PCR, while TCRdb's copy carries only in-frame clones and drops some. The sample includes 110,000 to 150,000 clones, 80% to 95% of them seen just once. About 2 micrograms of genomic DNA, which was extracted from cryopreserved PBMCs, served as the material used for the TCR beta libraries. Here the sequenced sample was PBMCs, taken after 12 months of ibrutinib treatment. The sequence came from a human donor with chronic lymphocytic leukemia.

CDR3 nucleotide sequence: TGTGCCAGCAGTTTATCGCCCCTAGTAGATAACTACGAGCAGTACTTC. It is translated as CASSLSPLVDNYEQYF. This rearrangement joins TRBV27 to TRBJ2-7; no reliable D call. Trimming stripped 0 bases from V and 3 bases from J, with 15 bases between. The CDR3 loop spans 16 amino acids. CDR1 and CDR2 (germline): MNHEY, SMNVEV (reference sequence).